The 4 T cell receptor beta chains below were found in one sample sequenced in a study of blood T cells in healthy people across ages. Primers used in a second PCR of about 7 to 12 cycles were a sample-barcoded 5' primer and a J-beta primer mix. TCRdb analysed the 5' RACE reads with MiXCR anew, one entry per CDR3 protein. This table has about a million distinct CDR3 sequences, around 48% appearing once. The sample taken for sequencing was blood. These receptor sequences come from a man aged 30-40 years in good health.

V and J are TRBV18 and TRBJ1-4; no firm D call. Germline V lookup: CDR1 KGHSH, CDR2 LQKENI. Trimming pared 2 bases from V and 0 bases from J, leaving 10 bases between. This CDR3 contains 16 residues. In DNA form, the CDR3 reads TGTGCCAGCTCACCAAGCCAGGCCGCAACTAATGAAAAACTGTTTTTT. This sequence encodes CASSPSQAATNEKLFF.

This clonotype was counted only a few times. V usage is TRBV7-2 and J usage is TRBJ2-3, with D possibly TRBD2 on 6 matching bases. CDR1 and CDR2 (germline): SGHTA, FQGNSA. The CDR3 totals 16 residues. V lost 2 bases and J lost 1, with 13 bases in between. CDR3 DNA: TGTGCCAGCAGCTTAATAATAACTAGCCGCACAGATACGCAGTATTTT. It specifies CASSLIITSRTDTQYF.

The V call is TRBV6-5, the J call TRBJ1-6; D possibly corresponds to TRBD1 (6 bases). From germline, CDR1 is MNHEY and CDR2 SVGAGI. The V end was cut by 6 bases, the J end by 3 bases, with 12 bases between. There are 15 residues in the CDR3. The CDR3 spells CASSRTGNYNSPLHF. In nucleotides, the CDR3 is TGTGCCAGCAGCCGCACAGGGAACTATAATTCACCCCTCCACTTT.

The chain links TRBV7-9 to TRBJ1-2; weak D call: TRBD1 (6 bases). V lost 1 base to trimming and J lost 7 bases, with 10 bases between them. The CDR3 has 13 residues. Per germline, CDR1 SEHNR and CDR2 FQNEAQ (reference sequence). The CDR3 reads CASSLGTTGGYTF. CDR3 in DNA: TGTGCCAGCAGCTTAGGGACGACAGGTGGCTACACCTTC.